These 18 T cell receptor beta chains were sequenced from one sample in a study of OX40 agonist ivuxolimab in advanced cancers. Repertoires were generated with immunoSEQ multiplex PCR, while TCRdb's copy carries only in-frame clones and drops some. The sample contains approximately 49,000 clones, less than 90% of which appear only once. The sequenced sample was CD4+ or CD8+ T cells sorted from blood, obtained in a trial of the OX40 agonist ivuxolimab. These TCRs come from an adult with an advanced solid tumor such as melanoma, head and neck, liver or kidney cancer.

The rearrangement joins TRBV11-2 to TRBJ2-7; 7 bases are shared with TRBD1. The trim removed 5 bases at V and 6 bases at J, leaving 7 bases unmatched. Germline CDR1 and CDR2: SGHAT and FQNNGV. The CDR3 consists of 13 residues. The CDR3 loop is CASSTRDRVEQYF. CDR3 DNA sequence: TGTGCCAGCAGCACCCGAGACAGGGTCGAGCAGTACTTC. Together with reference TRBV11-2 and TRBJ2-7, the CDR3 gives the full variable domain: EAGVAQSPRYKIIEKRQSVAFWCNPISGHATLYWYQQILGQGPKLLIQFQNNGVVDDSQLPKDRFSAERLKGVDSTLKIQPAKLEDSAVYLCASSTRDRVEQYFGPGTRLTVT.

In this sample, this clone turned up once. The rearrangement links TRBV10-3 to TRBJ2-2, with 7 bases matching TRBD2. This CDR3 region has 16 residues. Losses at the gene ends were 3 bases for V and 0 bases for J; bases not matched to a gene: 4. Germline CDR1 ENHRY, CDR2 SYGVKD. The CDR3 protein is CAISESTSANTGELFF. CDR3 DNA sequence: TGTGCCATCAGTGAAAGCACTAGCGCGAACACCGGGGAGCTGTTTTTT.

The rearrangement joins TRBV11-2 to TRBJ2-7; D is perhaps TRBD1 (5 bases). Germline V lookup: CDR1 SGHAT, CDR2 FQNNGV. The CDR3 totals 14 residues. Trimming left V 0 bases short and J 5 bases short, with 11 bases between. In nucleotides, the CDR3 is TGTGCCAGCAGCTTAGAAGGGGTTGCCGACGAGCAGTACTTC. Translated: CASSLEGVADEQYF.

CDR3 DNA: TGTGCCAGCAGTCCGACTACAGGGTTTAGCTACGAGCAGTACTTC. Protein product: CASSPTTGFSYEQYF. The genes are TRBV6-5 and TRBJ2-7; a possible D gene is TRBD1 (6 bases). V lost 5 bases and J 3 bases, leaving 17 bases between the germline ends. Germline CDR1 MNHEY, CDR2 SVGAGI. CDR3 length equals 15 residues.

This clone was seen only once. CDR3 protein: CASSLAGRAPLNTEAFF. The CDR3 DNA reads TGTGCCAGCAGCTTAGCCGGCAGGGCTCCTTTGAACACTGAAGCTTTCTTT. J is TRBJ1-1 and V is TRBV7-9; TRBD1 might be the D (5 bases). Germline V gene sequence: CDR1 SEHNR, CDR2 FQNEAQ (reference sequence). The CDR3 sequence is 17 residues long. With 0 bases removed from V and 0 bases from J, the gap between germline ends came to 14 bases.

The V and J genes are TRBV4-1 and TRBJ2-3; no clear D. V was trimmed by 4 bases and J by 0 bases, leaving 17 bases between them. There are 17 residues in the CDR3. CDR1 and CDR2 from the germline V gene are MGHRA and YSYEKL. The CDR3 protein is CASSPLGVATSTDTQYF. CDR3 nucleotides: TGCGCCAGCAGCCCTCTAGGCGTGGCCACTAGCACAGATACGCAGTATTTT.

The V gene is TRBV29-1, the J gene TRBJ2-3, with 7 bases that match TRBD2. V lost 4 bases to trimming and J lost 4 bases; unmatched junction nucleotides: 8. Germline V gene data show CDR1 as SQVTM and CDR2 as ANQGSEA. This CDR3 has 14 residues. For the CDR3, the DNA is TGCAGCGTTGCCGGGACTACGAACTCAGATACGCAGTATTTT. Protein sequence: CSVAGTTNSDTQYF.

The rearrangement links TRBV6-1 to TRBJ2-7; D is unclear. The V end was cut by 1 base, the J end by 2 bases, with 3 bases between. The CDR3 runs to 12 residues. Germline V gives CDR1 MNHNS, CDR2 SASEGT. The CDR3 sequence is CASSEGTYEQYF. CDR3 coding DNA: TGTGCCAGCAGTGAAGGGACCTACGAGCAGTACTTC.

The chain combines TRBV4-3 with TRBJ1-2, with 7 bases identical to TRBD1. The trim removed 1 base at V and 5 bases at J, leaving 1 base unmatched. CDR1 is LGHNA, CDR2 YSLEER, per germline. The CDR3 length is 13 residues. Here the CDR3 DNA reads TGCGCCAGCAGCCAAGCACAGGGGTATGGCTACACCTTC. It is translated as CASSQAQGYGYTF.

V usage is TRBV7-9 and J usage is TRBJ1-1; D perhaps matches TRBD1 (6 bases). Germline V gene data show CDR1 as SEHNR and CDR2 as FQNEAQ (reference sequence). The ends were cut back, 5 bases at V and 0 bases at J, with 13 bases in the middle. There are 15 residues in the CDR3. CDR3 sequence: CASSPRQEMNTEAFF. The DNA of the CDR3 is TGTGCCAGCAGCCCGCGACAGGAGATGAACACTGAAGCTTTCTTT.

This chain uses TRBV7-6 with TRBJ2-7, with no clear D. The CDR3 totals 11 residues. Germline V gene sequence: CDR1 SGHVS, CDR2 FNYEAQ. The V end lost 5 bases, the J end lost 3 bases, and 5 bases lay between the germline ends. CDR3 sequence reads: CASSGNYEQYF. CDR3 nucleotides: TGTGCCAGCAGCGGGAACTACGAGCAGTACTTC.

The rearrangement joins TRBV7-9 to TRBJ2-1, with TRBD1 identical over 8 bases. This CDR3 is built from 16 residues. Germline loops: CDR1 SEHNR, CDR2 FQNEAQ (reference sequence). V lost 5 bases to trimming and J lost 8 bases; unmatched junction nucleotides: 14. In DNA form, the CDR3 reads TGTGCCAGCAGCCTAGACAGGGGACCCTCCCCCTATGAGCAGTTCTTC. This encodes CASSLDRGPSPYEQFF.

The V call is TRBV5-1, the J call TRBJ1-1; TRBD1 matches at 8 bases. This CDR3 is 14 amino acids long. CDR1 is SGHRS and CDR2 is YFSETQ in the germline V gene. J gave up 4 bases and V 4 bases, and 6 bases lay outside the gene matches. CDR3 protein: CASSPGQGITEAFF. In nucleotides, the CDR3 is TGCGCCAGCAGCCCCGGACAGGGTATCACTGAAGCTTTCTTT.

The chain employs TRBV4-2 and TRBJ1-1; no clear D. This CDR3 has 15 amino acids. V shed 0 bases and J shed 4 bases, with 12 bases lying between them. Germline assignment: CDR1 LGHNA and CDR2 YNFKEQ. Written as DNA, the CDR3 is TGTGCCAGCAGCCAAGATTTGGCAGAATCCACTGAAGCTTTCTTT. It yields the protein CASSQDLAESTEAFF.

The chain combines TRBV7-6 with TRBJ2-7, with 10 nucleotides matching TRBD2. There are 15 residues in the CDR3. Trimming took 5 bases from V and 2 from J; bases not matched to a gene: 6. Germline CDR1 and CDR2: SGHVS and FNYEAQ. CDR3 amino acids: CASSLWTSGTYEQYF. CDR3 coding DNA: TGTGCCAGCAGCCTCTGGACTAGCGGAACCTACGAGCAGTACTTC.

Of note for this clone: This same CDR3 is encoded by further DNA sequences in the sample. This sequence joins TRBV5-4 and TRBJ2-3, with 14 bases aligning to TRBD2. The germline V gene encodes CDR1 SGHNT and CDR2 YYREEE (reference sequence). The V gene end was trimmed by 5 bases and the J gene end by 5 bases; junction bases not matched to a gene: 7. The CDR3 runs to 16 residues. The DNA of the CDR3 is TGTGCCAGCAGTCCGGGACTAGCGGGGGTAGGAGATACGCAGTATTTT. Its translation: CASSPGLAGVGDTQYF.

This rearrangement joins TRBV5-1 to TRBJ2-7; D is unclear. The CDR3 totals 15 residues. V gave up 1 base and J gave up 2 bases, with 13 bases separating them. CDR1 and CDR2 (germline): SGHRS, YFSETQ. CDR3 residues: CASSLLGDTTYEQYF. CDR3 DNA: TGCGCCAGCAGCTTGCTAGGCGACACAACCTACGAGCAGTACTTC.

This chain joins TRBV25-1 and TRBJ2-2, with D hard to call. Germline-derived CDR1 and CDR2 are MGHDK and SYGVNS. V gave up 1 base and J gave up 6 bases, with 3 bases separating them. The CDR3 has 12 residues. The CDR3 sequence: CASSEFAGELFF. The CDR3 DNA is TGTGCCAGCAGTGAATTTGCCGGGGAGCTGTTTTTT.